A single sample gave rise to the 14 T cell receptor beta chains below, sequenced in a study of a mutant IDH1 vaccine in newly diagnosed glioma. Sequenced by immunoSEQ multiplex PCR; TCRdb stores in-frame clones only, minus some. This sample has 98,000 or so clones, with roughly 90% found just once. Described time point: baseline, week 1 (first vaccination visit). Treatment of the sample: pre-vaccination baseline after standard-of-care therapy. The material was PBMCs, obtained from a glioma patient treated with radiotherapy, temozolomide or both. Receptor source: a woman aged 45 to 65 with glioma.

The CDR3 DNA is TGTGCCAGCAGCACCTCTAGCGGGAGGGGAGGAGAGACCCAGTACTTC. Its translation: CASSTSSGRGGETQYF. The genes are TRBV7-3 and TRBJ2-5; 12 bases map to TRBD2. Germline lookup yields CDR1 SGHTA and CDR2 FQGTGA. Trimming at V came to 5 bases and at J to 4 bases, leaving 8 bases not matched to a gene. The CDR3 totals 16 residues.

The chain joins TRBV6-6 to TRBJ2-7, with D perhaps TRBD1 (6 bases). Trimming stripped 7 bases from V and 0 bases from J, with 13 bases between. Germline assignment: CDR1 MNHNY and CDR2 SVGAGI (reference sequence). The CDR3 is 14 amino acids. The CDR3 DNA follows: TGTGCCAGCACCGGCGGACAGAGCTCCTACGAGCAGTACTTC. Protein sequence: CASTGGQSSYEQYF.

V gene TRBV2 combines with J gene TRBJ2-6, with no clear D. V shed 6 bases and J shed 1 base, with 7 bases lying between them. In germline, CDR1 is SNHLY, CDR2 FYNNEI. The CDR3 totals 14 residues. For the CDR3, the DNA is TGTGCCAGCAGGGAGATTTCTGGGGCCAACGTCCTGACTTTC. It encodes CASREISGANVLTF.

The chain joins TRBV2 to TRBJ1-1; D not resolved. The germline CDR1 and CDR2 sequences are SNHLY and FYNNEI. The CDR3 runs to 13 residues. The V end lost 10 bases, the J end lost 5 bases, and 17 bases lay between the germline ends. This chain's CDR3 is CATMRLPSTEAFF. CDR3 DNA: TGTGCCACCATGAGACTCCCCAGTACTGAAGCTTTCTTT.

This chain links TRBV28 with TRBJ2-2; TRBD2 agrees at 7 bases. Germline-derived CDR1 and CDR2 are MDHEN and SYDVKM. The CDR3 runs 16 residues. V was pared by 5 bases and J by 0 bases, with 6 bases of the junction left unmatched. The CDR3 DNA is TGTGCCAGCAGTATGACTAGCTTCGCGAACACCGGGGAGCTGTTTTTT. It translates to CASSMTSFANTGELFF.

This rearrangement joins TRBV9 to TRBJ1-1, with D unclear. The germline V gene has CDR1 SGDLS and CDR2 YYNGEE. Trimming took off 2 bases at V and 4 bases at J, with 9 bases between the two ends. This CDR3 has 13 residues. CDR3 nucleotides: TGTGCCAGCAGCGTTCGGGCCCTCACTGAAGCTTTCTTT. It translates to CASSVRALTEAFF.

This clone has only one observation. The identical CDR3 is also encoded by other nucleotide sequences in the sample. The chain links TRBV7-3 to TRBJ2-3, with 8 bases matching TRBD1. There are 15 residues in the CDR3. Germline CDR1 is SGHTA and CDR2 is FQGTGA. V lost 3 bases to trimming and J lost 2 bases; unmatched junction nucleotides: 4. Here the CDR3 reads CASSLTGDYTDTQYF. The CDR3 DNA reads TGTGCCAGCAGCTTGACAGGGGATTACACAGATACGCAGTATTTT.

The chain has TRBV4-1 and TRBJ2-6; the D is unclear. Trimming left V 4 bases short and J 4 bases short, with 14 bases between. CDR3 size: 16 residues. The V gene's germline CDR1 is MGHRA and CDR2 YSYEKL. The CDR3 is CASSLLGVGGANVLTF. Written as DNA, the CDR3 is TGCGCCAGCAGCCTCCTGGGTGTAGGAGGGGCCAACGTCCTGACTTTC.

The V and J genes are TRBV6-5 and TRBJ1-1; no clear D. The CDR3 spans 14 residues. The germline gives CDR1 MNHEY, CDR2 SVGAGI. Trimming cost V 6 bases and J 4 bases, with 15 bases left between them. The DNA for the CDR3 is TGTGCCAGCAGCCCCCTACTAGGGTCCACTGAAGCTTTCTTT. Protein sequence: CASSPLLGSTEAFF.

The CDR3 DNA is TGTGCCTGGAGTCGACAGGGGCACGAGCAGTACTTC. Translation gives CAWSRQGHEQYF. The V call is TRBV30, the J call TRBJ2-7, with TRBD1 matching 8 bases. V shed 2 bases, J shed 5 bases, and the junction held 2 bases outside the gene matches. Germline V gives CDR1 GTSNPN, CDR2 SVGIG (reference sequence). CDR3 length: 12 amino acids.

This sequence joins TRBV15 and TRBJ2-7; D may be TRBD2 (6 bases). V lost 3 bases and J lost 2, with 11 bases in between. The CDR3 sequence is 14 residues long. Germline V gene sequence: CDR1 LNHNV, CDR2 YYDKDF (reference sequence). In DNA form, the CDR3 reads TGTGCCACCAGCAGGGAGGGACCGGCCTACGAGCAGTACTTC. Protein: CATSREGPAYEQYF.

The rearrangement joins TRBV7-9 to TRBJ2-1; TRBD1 matches 8 bases. The ends lost 3 bases at V and 8 bases at J; junction bases unmatched: 6. Germline V lookup: CDR1 SEHNR, CDR2 FQNEAQ (reference sequence). This CDR3 comprises 14 residues. CDR3 sequence reads: CASSFPQTGDEQFF. DNA for the CDR3: TGTGCCAGCAGCTTTCCCCAGACAGGGGATGAGCAGTTCTTC.

This sequence joins TRBV5-4 and TRBJ1-2, with D possibly being TRBD1 (5 bases). The CDR3 is 14 residues long. Germline CDR1 SGHNT, CDR2 YYREEE (reference sequence). V was pared by 4 bases and J by 8 bases, with 18 bases between. The CDR3 loop reads CASSPGGGSSGYTF. In DNA, the CDR3 is TGTGCCAGCAGCCCCGGCGGGGGAAGTTCGGGCTACACCTTC.

J is TRBJ1-5 and V is TRBV28, with D unclear. There are 12 residues in the CDR3. V was clipped by 6 bases and J by 8 bases, with 11 bases between them. The V gene's germline CDR1 is MDHEN and CDR2 SYDVKM. The CDR3 region has the DNA TGTGCCAGCAGCTCAACCGTTAAGCCCCAGCATTTT. It codes for CASSSTVKPQHF.